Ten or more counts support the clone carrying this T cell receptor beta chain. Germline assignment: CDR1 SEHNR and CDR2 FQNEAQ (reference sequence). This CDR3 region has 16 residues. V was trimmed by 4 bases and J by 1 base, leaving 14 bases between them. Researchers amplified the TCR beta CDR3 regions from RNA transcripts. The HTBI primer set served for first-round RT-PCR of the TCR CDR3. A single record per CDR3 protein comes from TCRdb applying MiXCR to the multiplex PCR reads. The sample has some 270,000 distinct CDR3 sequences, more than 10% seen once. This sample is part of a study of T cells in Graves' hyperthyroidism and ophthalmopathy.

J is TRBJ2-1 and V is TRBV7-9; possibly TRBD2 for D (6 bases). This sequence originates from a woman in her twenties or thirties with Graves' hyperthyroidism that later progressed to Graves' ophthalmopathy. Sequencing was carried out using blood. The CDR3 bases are TGTGCCAGCAGCTATCTCAGCGGGTATTCCTACAATGAGCAGTTCTTC. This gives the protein CASSYLSGYSYNEQFF.